The next 23 T cell receptor beta chains were all read from a single sample in a study of T cell repertoires in ileal Crohn's disease. Specified time point: inflamed ileum from the surgical specimen. Using immunoSEQ multiplex PCR, the repertoire was profiled, and TCRdb retains in-frame clones only, with some absent. The sample lists some 5,100 clones; approximately 80% were seen once. The sample comprised ileal tissue. The receptors stem from an adult with Crohn's disease.

J is TRBJ2-7 and V is TRBV7-2; D might be TRBD2 (7 bases). Trimming left V 1 base short and J 0 bases short, with 10 bases between. CDR1 SGHTA and CDR2 FQGNSA come from the germline V gene. The CDR3 runs to 15 residues. The CDR3 is CASSLEAGASYEQYF. The CDR3 DNA follows: TGTGCCAGCAGCTTAGAGGCGGGGGCCTCCTACGAGCAGTACTTC.

This clone showed up just a few times. V gene TRBV18 combines with J gene TRBJ2-1, with D maybe TRBD2 (6 bases). Trimming pared 2 bases from V and 5 bases from J, leaving 10 bases between. The CDR3 has 14 amino acids. The V gene's germline CDR1 is KGHSH and CDR2 LQKENI. CDR3 in amino acids: CASSPSQRDNEQFF. CDR3 DNA sequence: TGTGCCAGCTCACCATCACAGCGGGACAATGAGCAGTTCTTC.

The rearrangement uses TRBV5-1 and TRBJ1-1; no firm D call. Trimming left V 3 bases short and J 1 base short, with 10 bases between. The CDR3 length is 14 residues. In germline, CDR1 is SGHRS, CDR2 YFSETQ. The CDR3 region is CASSSRTPNTEAFF. CDR3 coding DNA: TGCGCCAGCAGCTCGCGTACCCCGAACACTGAAGCTTTCTTT.

As DNA, the CDR3 is TGTGCCAGCAGCTCCCCGGGCGGGACGGGTAATGAAAAACTGTTTTTT. This translates into CASSSPGGTGNEKLFF. The chain employs TRBV7-2 and TRBJ1-4, with a weak D call TRBD1 (5 bases). Trimming removed 4 bases at V and 4 bases at J, with 16 bases between. The CDR3 sequence is 16 residues long. Germline-derived CDR1 and CDR2 are SGHTA and FQGNSA.

This rearrangement joins TRBV19 to TRBJ2-1; 8 bases map to TRBD2. Trimming removed 10 bases from V and 8 bases from J; junction bases left unmatched: 10. There are 13 residues in the CDR3. Per the germline V gene, CDR1 is LNHDA and CDR2 is SQIVND (reference sequence). CDR3 region: CATEIAGIDEQFF. DNA of the CDR3: TGTGCCACTGAAATAGCGGGGATCGATGAGCAGTTCTTC. The whole variable domain, filled in from reference TRBV19 and TRBJ2-1, reads DGGITQSPKYLFRKEGQNVTLSCEQNLNHDAMYWYRQDPGQGLRLIYYSQIVNDFQKGDIAEGYSVSREKKESFPLTVTSAQKNPTAFYLCATEIAGIDEQFFGPGTRLTVL.

The V gene is TRBV18, the J gene TRBJ1-5; TRBD1 is a possible D gene (5 bases). The length of the CDR3 is 15 residues. Germline V gene lookup returns CDR1 KGHSH and CDR2 LQKENI. The V end lost 3 bases, the J end lost 4 bases, and 13 bases lay between the germline ends. CDR3 residues: CASSPVQGSNQPQHF. CDR3 nucleotide sequence: TGTGCCAGCTCACCGGTGCAGGGAAGTAATCAGCCCCAGCATTTT. Combining the CDR3 with reference TRBV18 and TRBJ1-5 gives the whole variable domain NAGVMQNPRHLVRRRGQEARLRCSPMKGHSHVYWYRQLPEEGLKFMVYLQKENIIDESGMPKERFSAEFPKEGPSILRIQQVVRGDSAAYFCASSPVQGSNQPQHFGDGTRLSIL.

This chain links TRBV19 with TRBJ1-2; 12 bases are a match to TRBD1. This CDR3 is built from 16 residues. V gave up 4 bases and J gave up 8 bases; unmatched junction bases: 11. Germline V CDR1 and CDR2: LNHDA, SQIVND (reference sequence). The CDR3 loop is CASSTARDRGLEGYTF. CDR3 nucleotide sequence: TGTGCCAGTAGTACCGCCCGGGACAGGGGGCTTGAGGGCTACACCTTC.

This clone was counted once. The rearrangement links TRBV28 to TRBJ2-2; tentative D call: TRBD1 (5 bases). The germline V and J ends were trimmed by 2 bases and 11 bases, with 6 bases remaining between them. Germline loops: CDR1 MDHEN, CDR2 SYDVKM. The CDR3 length is 11 residues. The chain's CDR3 is CASSLRGELFF. In DNA, the CDR3 is TGTGCCAGCAGTTTAAGGGGTGAGCTGTTTTTT.

The rearrangement links TRBV7-3 to TRBJ1-6; a weak D match, TRBD1 (5 bases). Trimming removed 2 bases at V and 7 bases at J, with 12 bases between. The CDR3 consists of 15 residues. Germline CDR1 reads SGHTA; CDR2 reads FQGTGA. The CDR3 DNA reads TGTGCCAGCAGCTTAGATAGAGGGGACAATTCACCCCTCCACTTT. Its protein is CASSLDRGDNSPLHF.

This clone was seen just once. The V gene is TRBV4-1, the J gene TRBJ1-4; 7 bases map to TRBD1. Per germline, CDR1 MGHRA and CDR2 YSYEKL. With 1 base clipped from V and 8 bases from J, the junction kept 7 bases outside the gene matches. The CDR3 loop spans 15 amino acids. CDR3 bases: TGCGCCAGCAGCCAAGTGACAGGGATGGAGGAAAAACTGTTTTTT. Translated: CASSQVTGMEEKLFF.

In this sample, this clone turned up a few times. The rearrangement joins TRBV7-9 to TRBJ1-6; a possible D gene is TRBD1 (5 bases). Trimming took off 4 bases at V and 6 bases at J, with 13 bases between the two ends. The V gene's germline CDR1 is SEHNR and CDR2 FQNEAQ (reference sequence). This CDR3 region has 15 residues. CDR3 DNA: TGTGCCAGCAGCTCTACCGGGACCTCTAATTCACCCCTCCACTTT. It specifies CASSSTGTSNSPLHF.

V and J are TRBV27 and TRBJ1-1, with D hard to call. V gave up 7 bases and J gave up 4 bases, with 13 bases separating them. The germline V gene has CDR1 MNHEY and CDR2 SMNVEV (reference sequence). This CDR3 has 13 residues. The CDR3 here is CASIKGGSTEAFF. Here the CDR3 DNA reads TGTGCCAGCATCAAAGGTGGGAGCACTGAAGCTTTCTTT.

The chain couples TRBV9 to TRBJ2-1; 9 bases line up with TRBD2. Trimming removed 0 bases from V and 6 bases from J; junction bases left unmatched: 13. The CDR3 sequence is 18 residues long. Germline V gene sequence: CDR1 SGDLS, CDR2 YYNGEE. CDR3 in DNA: TGTGCCAGCAGCGTAGCGGATAAGGGGGCGGGGGGGCTCAATGAGCAGTTCTTC. As protein: CASSVADKGAGGLNEQFF.

The V and J genes are TRBV9 and TRBJ2-3, with 15 bases matching TRBD2. The V gene's germline CDR1 is SGDLS and CDR2 YYNGEE. The CDR3 has 17 amino acids. After removal of 4 bases from V and 4 bases from J, the junction contained 7 bases not matched to a gene. This CDR3 reads CASSNRGLAGGADTQYF. The CDR3 DNA reads as TGTGCCAGCAGCAACCGTGGACTAGCGGGGGGGGCAGATACGCAGTATTTT.

The V gene is TRBV6-5, the J gene TRBJ1-5, with D hard to call. Germline lookup yields CDR1 MNHEY and CDR2 SVGAGI. Trimming stripped 0 bases from V and 6 bases from J, with 6 bases between. CDR3 length equals 13 residues. CDR3 nucleotides: TGTGCCAGCAGTTACTCCGGGTCTCAGCCCCAGCATTTT. This sequence encodes CASSYSGSQPQHF.

The rearrangement links TRBV28 to TRBJ2-3, with D hard to call. Germline loops: CDR1 MDHEN, CDR2 SYDVKM. Trimming took 2 bases from V and 2 from J, leaving 11 bases between them. The CDR3 sequence is 15 residues long. The CDR3 coding sequence is TGTGCCAGCAGTTTAAAGTATGTAACCACAGATACGCAGTATTTT. This translates into CASSLKYVTTDTQYF.

J is TRBJ2-2 and V is TRBV30; D might be TRBD2 (5 bases). The V gene's germline CDR1 is GTSNPN and CDR2 SVGIG (reference sequence). This CDR3 is 12 amino acids long. The V end lost 4 bases, the J end lost 8 bases, and 11 bases lay between the germline ends. The CDR3 reads CAWTLRAGELFF. CDR3 nucleotides: TGTGCCTGGACCTTGAGGGCAGGGGAGCTGTTTTTT.

This clone came up once. This chain uses TRBV5-4 with TRBJ1-2; unclear D gene. CDR3 length equals 15 residues. V lost 3 bases and J lost 4, with 16 bases in between. Germline V lookup: CDR1 SGHNT, CDR2 YYREEE (reference sequence). DNA for the CDR3: TGTGCCAGCAGCTCGGCGATCGGTATTAGCTATGGCTACACCTTC. Translation: CASSSAIGISYGYTF.

The V and J genes are TRBV7-2 and TRBJ1-1; D is undetermined. This CDR3 has 13 residues. V dropped 5 bases and J dropped 1 base, with 8 bases sitting between them. The germline V gene encodes CDR1 SGHTA and CDR2 FQGNSA. For the CDR3, the DNA is TGTGCCAGCAGCGCTCGACCGAACACTGAAGCTTTCTTT. It specifies CASSARPNTEAFF. Filled out from reference TRBV7-2 and TRBJ1-1, the complete variable domain reads GAGVSQSPSNKVTEKGKDVELRCDPISGHTALYWYRQSLGQGLEFLIYFQGNSAPDKSGLPSDRFSAERTGGSVSTLTIQRTQQEDSAVYLCASSARPNTEAFFGQGTRLTVV.

The chain links TRBV19 to TRBJ1-2; a weak D match, TRBD1 (5 bases). Looked up from germline, CDR1 is LNHDA and CDR2 is SQIVND (reference sequence). Trimming removed 11 bases from V and 6 bases from J, with 22 bases in between. The CDR3 totals 14 residues. The CDR3 nucleotides read TGTGCCTCGGCCCCAAGAGGGGTCAGCGATGGCTACACCTTC. It encodes CASAPRGVSDGYTF.

V is TRBV6-5 and J is TRBJ1-2; 9 nucleotides line up with TRBD1. Germline-derived CDR1 and CDR2 are MNHEY and SVGAGI. The CDR3 length is 15 residues. Trimming at V came to 6 bases and at J to 6 bases, leaving 11 bases not matched to a gene. CDR3 protein: CASSLNWDREDGYTF. The CDR3, as DNA: TGTGCCAGCAGCCTAAACTGGGACAGGGAAGATGGCTACACCTTC.

The chain recombines TRBV5-6 with TRBJ1-6, with D possibly being TRBD1 (5 bases). Trimming removed 1 base from V and 6 bases from J, with 8 bases in between. The CDR3 loop spans 14 amino acids. From germline, CDR1 is SGHDT and CDR2 YYEEEE. The CDR3 loop reads CASSLSGGNSPLHF. As DNA, the CDR3 is TGTGCCAGCAGCTTGAGTGGGGGTAATTCACCCCTCCACTTT.

This rearrangement joins TRBV6-4 to TRBJ1-1, with no clear D. This CDR3 comprises 14 residues. The germline V and J ends were trimmed by 7 bases and 4 bases, with 16 bases remaining between them. The V gene's germline CDR1 is MRHNA and CDR2 SNTAGT. The CDR3 DNA sequence: TGTGCCAGCAACATCCAACCAGACCCCACTGAAGCTTTCTTT. This translates into CASNIQPDPTEAFF.